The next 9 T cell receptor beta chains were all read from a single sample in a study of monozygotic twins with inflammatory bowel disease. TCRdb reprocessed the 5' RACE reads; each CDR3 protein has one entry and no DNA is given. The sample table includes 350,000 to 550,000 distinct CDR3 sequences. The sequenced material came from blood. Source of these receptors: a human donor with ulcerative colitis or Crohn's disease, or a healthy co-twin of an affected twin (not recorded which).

This CDR3 reads CSVGTPNQPQHF. This chain uses TRBV29-1 with TRBJ1-5; the TCRdb D gene call, TRBD1, has no DNA to confirm it. The CDR3 consists of 12 residues. Germline V gene data show CDR1 as SQVTM and CDR2 as ANQGSEA.

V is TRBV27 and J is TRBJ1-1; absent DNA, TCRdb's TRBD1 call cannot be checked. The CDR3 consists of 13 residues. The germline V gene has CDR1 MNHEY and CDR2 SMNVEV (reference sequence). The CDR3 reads CASSISQGTEAFF.

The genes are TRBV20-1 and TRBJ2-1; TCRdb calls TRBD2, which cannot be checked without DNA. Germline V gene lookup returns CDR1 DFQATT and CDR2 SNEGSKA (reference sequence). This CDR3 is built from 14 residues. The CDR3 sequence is CSATTGADYNEQFF.

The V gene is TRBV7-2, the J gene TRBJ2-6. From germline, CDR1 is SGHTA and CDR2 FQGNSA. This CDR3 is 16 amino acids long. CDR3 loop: CASTFQSRFGANVLTF. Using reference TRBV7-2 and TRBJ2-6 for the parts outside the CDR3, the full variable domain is GAGVSQSPSNKVTEKGKDVELRCDPISGHTALYWYRQSLGQGLEFLIYFQGNSAPDKSGLPSDRFSAERTGGSVSTLTIQRTQQEDSAVYLCASTFQSRFGANVLTFGAGSRLTVL.

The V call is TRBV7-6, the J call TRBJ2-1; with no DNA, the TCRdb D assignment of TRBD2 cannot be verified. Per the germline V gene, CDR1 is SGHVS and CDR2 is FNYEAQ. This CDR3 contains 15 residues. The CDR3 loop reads CASSFDGRESNEQFF.

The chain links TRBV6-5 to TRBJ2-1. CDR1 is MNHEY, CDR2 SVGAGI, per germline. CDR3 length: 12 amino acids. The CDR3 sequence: CASWTVPNEQFF.

The CDR3 loop reads CASSLDSGANTGELFF. The V call is TRBV7-2, the J call TRBJ2-2; TCRdb's D call, TRBD2, is unchecked because there is no DNA. Germline V gene lookup returns CDR1 SGHTA and CDR2 FQGNSA. The CDR3 consists of 16 residues. The full variable domain, completed using reference TRBV7-2 and TRBJ2-2, is GAGVSQSPSNKVTEKGKDVELRCDPISGHTALYWYRQSLGQGLEFLIYFQGNSAPDKSGLPSDRFSAERTGGSVSTLTIQRTQQEDSAVYLCASSLDSGANTGELFFGEGSRLTVL.

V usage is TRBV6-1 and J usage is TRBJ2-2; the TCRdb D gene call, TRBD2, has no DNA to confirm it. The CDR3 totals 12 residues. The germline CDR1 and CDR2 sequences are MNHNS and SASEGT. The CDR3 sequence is CASIWARGELFF.

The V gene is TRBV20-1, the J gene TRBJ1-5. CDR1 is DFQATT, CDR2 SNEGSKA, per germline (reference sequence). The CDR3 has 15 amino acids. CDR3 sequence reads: CSALLNENRNQPQHF.